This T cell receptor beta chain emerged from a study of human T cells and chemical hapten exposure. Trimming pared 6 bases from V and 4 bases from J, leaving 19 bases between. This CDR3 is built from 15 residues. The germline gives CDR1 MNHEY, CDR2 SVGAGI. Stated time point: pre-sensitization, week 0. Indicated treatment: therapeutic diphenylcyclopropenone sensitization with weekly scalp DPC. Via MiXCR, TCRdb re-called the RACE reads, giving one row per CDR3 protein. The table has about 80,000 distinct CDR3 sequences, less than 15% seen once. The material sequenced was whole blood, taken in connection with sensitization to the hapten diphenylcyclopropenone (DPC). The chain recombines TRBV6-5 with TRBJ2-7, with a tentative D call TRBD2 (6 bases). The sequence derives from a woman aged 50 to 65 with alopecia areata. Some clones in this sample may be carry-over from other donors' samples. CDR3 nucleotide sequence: TGTGCCAGCAGCGAGGGACTTCCGGGCCTATACGAGCAGTACTTC. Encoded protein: CASSEGLPGLYEQYF.